The 14 T cell receptor beta chains below were found in one sample sequenced in a study of blood T cell repertoires in COVID-19. Profiled with immunoSEQ multiplex PCR; TCRdb holds only in-frame clones, not every one. The profile shows about 240,000 clones, around nine tenths of them singletons. The source material was peripheral blood. The receptors here all came from a young man with COVID-19, enrolled during active disease.

V and J are TRBV3-1 (or the pseudogene TRBV3-2) and TRBJ2-7; 12 nucleotides line up with TRBD2. This CDR3 is 18 amino acids long. Germline CDR1 reads LGHDT; CDR2 reads YNNKEL (reference sequence). With V trimmed by 4 bases and J by 0 bases, 10 bases remained unmatched. CDR3 coding DNA: TGTGCCAGCAGCCGAGGTCCTAGCGGGGGGGCCTTCTCCTACGAGCAGTACTTC. This gives the protein CASSRGPSGGAFSYEQYF.

The chain links TRBV9 to TRBJ1-1; D remains ambiguous. This CDR3 contains 15 residues. Looked up from germline, CDR1 is SGDLS and CDR2 is YYNGEE. Trimming cost V 4 bases and J 1 base, with 14 bases left between them. The CDR3 DNA sequence: TGTGCCAGCAGCCATCTCCTGACGGGGAACACTGAAGCTTTCTTT. It yields the protein CASSHLLTGNTEAFF.

The chain carries TRBV10-2 and TRBJ2-5; no definite D call. This CDR3 spans 13 amino acids. Germline-derived CDR1 and CDR2 are WSHSY and SAAADI. V shed 0 bases and J shed 5 bases, with 7 bases lying between them. As DNA, the CDR3 is TGCGCCAGCAGTGAGTCGACCAGGGAGACCCAGTACTTC. It is translated as CASSESTRETQYF.

The chain recombines TRBV3-1 (or the pseudogene TRBV3-2) with TRBJ2-7; TRBD2 agrees at 10 bases. The CDR3 runs to 16 residues. After removal of 0 bases from V and 4 bases from J, the junction contained 6 bases not matched to a gene. The germline CDR1 and CDR2 sequences are LGHDT and YNNKEL (reference sequence). The CDR3 region is CASSQDWASGGYEQYF. As DNA, the CDR3 is TGTGCCAGCAGCCAAGATTGGGCTAGCGGGGGTTACGAGCAGTACTTC.

This chain connects TRBV9 to TRBJ1-4; possible D gene TRBD1, 5 bases. The CDR3 is made up of 14 amino acids. Trimming pared 5 bases from V and 6 bases from J, leaving 14 bases between. CDR1 SGDLS and CDR2 YYNGEE come from the germline V gene. The CDR3 sequence is CASSPTARDEKLFF. CDR3 sequence (DNA): TGTGCCAGCAGTCCCACAGCCAGGGATGAAAAACTGTTTTTT.

This chain links TRBV15 with TRBJ1-2; TRBD1 might be the D (6 bases). The CDR3 has 18 residues. The V gene's germline CDR1 is LNHNV and CDR2 YYDKDF (reference sequence). Trimming shortened V by 0 bases and J by 2 bases, and 19 bases separated the two germline ends. CDR3 bases: TGTGCCACCAGCAGAGATCTCGTACAGGGAGCATTCAACTATGGCTACACCTTC. It codes for CATSRDLVQGAFNYGYTF.

The chain uses TRBV12-3 or TRBV12-4 and TRBJ1-1; D uncertain. There are 10 residues in the CDR3. V gave up 7 bases and J gave up 5 bases, with 5 bases separating them. The CDR3 reads CASMRTEAFF. The CDR3 DNA is TGTGCCAGCATGAGGACTGAAGCTTTCTTT.

The chain recombines TRBV5-1 with TRBJ2-5; no firm D call. The CDR3 sequence is 12 residues long. The V and J ends lost 4 bases and 5 bases respectively, with 9 bases between them. CDR1 is SGHRS, CDR2 YFSETQ, per germline. The CDR3 reads CASSRDGETQYF. DNA of the CDR3: TGCGCCAGCAGCCGCGACGGGGAGACCCAGTACTTC.

This clone was counted only a few times. The chain carries TRBV25-1 and TRBJ2-3, with 10 bases identical to TRBD2. Trimming at V came to 3 bases and at J to 2 bases, leaving 11 bases not matched to a gene. There are 18 residues in the CDR3. Germline V CDR1 and CDR2: MGHDK, SYGVNS. CDR3 in amino acids: CASSDQHPSGGDTDTQYF. DNA for the CDR3: TGTGCCAGCAGTGACCAACACCCGAGCGGGGGGGACACAGATACGCAGTATTTT. The entire variable domain, with the rest obtained from reference TRBV25-1 and TRBJ2-3, is as follows: EADIYQTPRYLVIGTGKKITLECSQTMGHDKMYWYQQDPGMELHLIHYSYGVNSTEKGDLSSESTVSRIRTEHFPLTLESARPSHTSQYLCASSDQHPSGGDTDTQYFGPGTRLTVL.

The rearrangement joins TRBV6-5 to TRBJ2-7, with D perhaps TRBD1 (6 bases). The length of the CDR3 is 13 residues. Trimming cost V 7 bases and J 1 base, with 11 bases left between them. CDR1 is MNHEY, CDR2 SVGAGI, per germline. CDR3: CASTRDISYEQYF. The CDR3, as DNA: TGTGCCAGCACCCGGGACATTTCCTACGAGCAGTACTTC.

The chain links TRBV9 to TRBJ2-1; D gene unclear. The germline gives CDR1 SGDLS, CDR2 YYNGEE. The CDR3 totals 14 residues. Trimming shortened V by 0 bases and J by 5 bases, and 9 bases separated the two germline ends. The CDR3: CASSVGQIDNEQFF. CDR3 in DNA: TGTGCCAGCAGCGTAGGGCAGATTGACAATGAGCAGTTCTTC.

The genes are TRBV19 and TRBJ2-2; the match to TRBD1 covers 7 bases. Looked up from germline, CDR1 is LNHDA and CDR2 is SQIVND (reference sequence). This CDR3 has 15 residues. J gave up 0 bases and V 7 bases, and 5 bases lay outside the gene matches. In nucleotides, the CDR3 is TGTGCCAGTAAGAAGGGACAGACGAACACCGGGGAGCTGTTTTTT. Residues: CASKKGQTNTGELFF.

J is TRBJ2-3 and V is TRBV3-1 (or the pseudogene TRBV3-2); D is unclear. The CDR3 is 15 residues long. In germline, CDR1 is LGHDT, CDR2 YNNKEL (reference sequence). V lost 0 bases to trimming and J lost 2 bases, with 9 bases between them. This chain's CDR3 is CASSQESYPTDTQYF. CDR3 bases: TGTGCCAGCAGCCAAGAATCCTACCCCACAGATACGCAGTATTTT.

The V and J genes are TRBV6-5 and TRBJ1-1; D remains unclear. Germline values: CDR1 MNHEY, CDR2 SVGAGI. CDR3 size: 15 residues. The ends were cut back, 3 bases at V and 4 bases at J, with 15 bases in the middle. CDR3 DNA: TGTGCCAGCAGTTATTTGAGAGTAGGGAGCACTGAAGCTTTCTTT. Protein sequence: CASSYLRVGSTEAFF.